This TCR beta chain stems from a study of regulatory T cells in long-lasting Graves disease. Notes on the study in general: With a small sample size, accuracy may have been reduced.

The time point is: newly diagnosed GD, antithyroid drugs for less than 3 months. Extracted PBMC RNA gave rise to the TCR library. Arm-PCR of CDR3 regions and iRepertoire HTBI primers were the basis on which TCR beta libraries were built. TCRdb itself ran the multiplex PCR reads through MiXCR, one entry per CDR3 protein. The table includes around 460,000 distinct CDR3 sequences, 14% detected once. This clonotype was seen repeatedly, ten times or more. The antigen remains undetermined. This sample also appeared in a second study, on T cells in Graves' hyperthyroidism and ophthalmopathy. Turning to that study: Blood also held most thyroid clonotypes expanded beyond 0.001.

The source of this sequence is a woman aged 45-65 years with Graves disease. The source material was peripheral blood mononuclear cells (PBMCs), sampled at new diagnosis, from a patient treated with antithyroid drugs.

This chain's CDR3 is CASSLQGVSSYEQYF. The CDR3 DNA reads as TGCGCCAGCAGCTTACAGGGGGTCTCTTCCTACGAGCAGTACTTC. This chain links TRBV5-1 with TRBJ2-7; 8 bases agree with TRBD1. J gave up 1 base and V 2 bases, and 5 bases lay outside the gene matches. CDR1 is SGHRS and CDR2 is YFSETQ in the germline V gene. The CDR3 is made up of 15 amino acids.